This paragraph covers one TCR beta chain sequence. This clonotype was observed at least ten times. The antigen this receptor binds is unknown. No clone much larger than this one lies a single base away; base qualities are absent. The CDR3 holds 14 amino acids from the cysteine to the phenylalanine. This entry keeps only the CDR3 DNA: 42 bases, framed from base 1. V and J are truncated by 5 bases and 2 bases respectively, leaving an intervening sequence of 10 bases. Looking up the germline V gene yields CDR1 KGHDR and CDR2 SFDVKD. Library preparation was by multiplex PCR. TCRdb shows the sequencer as Illumina HiSeq 4000. To build TCR beta libraries, CDR3 regions were amplified by Arm-PCR using iRepertoire HTBI primers. Before sequencing, the PCR products went through gel purification. From the authors' description of their analysis: Gene usage analysis of CDR3 amino acid clonotypes used the 55 to 65 TRBV and around 13 TRBJ segments found across samples. Filtered high-quality paired reads were merged into contigs using COPE and FqMerger. Contigs were aligned with BLAST to IMGT TRBV, TRBD and TRBJ reference genes, and CDR3 was defined per IMGT. Clonotypes above 0.1% frequency were classified as highly expanded clones. Shannon entropy was used to measure repertoire diversity, and the Gini coefficient was used to measure V-J evenness. Clonotypes shared by more than one individual were considered public. In TCRdb, the public reads were trimmed at Q25 with fastp and aligned with MiXCR, with productive beta chains retained. Entries that share a CDR3 protein sequence are merged under the most common genes and DNA. In this record, the V and J calls reflect TCRdb's handling and not the investigators' own analysis. The sample table holds approximately 540,000 distinct CDR3 sequences, of which around 12% were seen once. The ten largest clonotypes hold about 8.9% of the sample.

The sample's time point label, decoded: newly diagnosed GD, antithyroid drugs for less than 3 months. For both TCR sequencing and RNA sequencing, RNA was extracted from PBMCs in TRIzol. The diagnosis of Graves' disease was made according to American Thyroid Association guidelines. The patients came from an endocrinology department in Xi'an, China. From each patient, 8 to 10 milliliters of peripheral blood was collected into an EDTA anticoagulant tube. Ficoll Paque Plus density gradient separation was used to isolate PBMCs, and no further T cell sorting was performed. An Agilent 2100 Bioanalyzer and agarose gel were used to check RNA quality, while a NanoDrop 2000 measured RNA concentration. These data originate in a study of regulatory T cells in long-lasting Graves disease (dated by TCRdb to the early 2020s). Regarding the research as a whole: Patients with newly diagnosed Graves' disease had been on antithyroid drugs for under 3 months. Persistent Graves' disease patients were compared with newly diagnosed Graves' disease patients by peripheral blood TCR sequencing and RNA sequencing. The study took place in China and was registered as a clinical trial. A total of some 35 samples underwent TCR sequencing, from 13 patients with persistent Graves' disease and 20 or so patients with newly diagnosed Graves' disease. The paper as a whole reports these results and caveats: The small sample size was acknowledged by the authors as a limitation that may reduce accuracy. Compared with newly diagnosed patients, patients with persistent Graves' disease had lower TCR Shannon entropy and fewer highly expanded clones, which suggests clonal expansion. Preferential use of TRBV28, TRBJ1-2 and TRBJ2-5 was observed in persistent disease, whereas TRBV20-1 and TRBJ2-1 were favored in newly diagnosed disease. More public clonotypes were shared among persistent patients (under 3,000) than among newly diagnosed patients (just under 1,000). Sequencing and analysis were restricted to the TCR beta chain. Because the primary lesion, thyroid tissue, could not be accessed, the study looked at peripheral blood alone.

In addition, the sample was reused for a study of T cells in Graves' hyperthyroidism and ophthalmopathy. The second study's paper adds: Stable Graves' hyperthyroidism was defined as no progression to ophthalmopathy during 18 months of follow-up. Hyperthyroidism patients were newly diagnosed, had a disease duration of under 2 months, and were aged 18 to 65 years. Exclusion was applied to patients with uncontrolled infections, other autoimmune diseases, pregnancy or lactation. Clinical symptoms, serum thyroxine and TRAb, thyroid ultrasound, and orbital computed tomography formed the basis for the diagnoses. A first-round RT-PCR of the TCR CDR3 used the HTBI primer set with the Qiagen OneStep RT-PCR kit. Most expanded thyroid clonotypes (frequency above 0.001) were also detected in blood, a finding suggesting that blood repertoires may reflect thyroid immune responses. Ophthalmopathy was separated from stable hyperthyroidism by a 13 V-J signature model, with over 85% sensitivity and approximately 84% specificity obtained in cross-validation and 80%/75% obtained in testing. During validation, the model predicted progression to ophthalmopathy a median of approximately six months ahead of onset, with approximately 71% sensitivity and roughly 72% specificity. To identify distinguishing TCR V-J signatures, a discovery cohort of 90 to 100 patients was used, comprising 43 with Graves' ophthalmopathy and approximately 58 with stable Graves' hyperthyroidism. Prospective prediction of ophthalmopathy was tested in an independent validation cohort of 18 to 20 hyperthyroidism patients and 17 patients who later progressed to ophthalmopathy. The roughly 100 discovery patients were randomly split 7:3 into training and test sets. Thyroid tissue and blood T-cell repertoires from about six Graves' hyperthyroidism patients were also compared in the study. Once sampling was done, hyperthyroidism patients were given methimazole at a starting dose of 30 mg daily, whereas ophthalmopathy patients were given high-dose intravenous methylprednisolone. The libraries were constructed in a second round of multiplex PCR and then size-selected and purified. Libraries were sequenced paired-end with 100 bp reads on an Illumina HiSeq2000. Raw data were processed with SOAPnuke, discarding reads with adapters, uncalled bases, mean Phred below 15, or no exact constant-primer or identifier match. COPE v1.2.5 was used to merge high-quality paired reads, and clonotypes were defined as unique nucleotide sequences. MiTCR v1.1 was used to align the clonotypes against IMGT TRBV, TRBD and TRBJ reference segments. Analysis was restricted to V-J combinations with a frequency above 0.0001, which covered roughly 99% of repertoires. A TCS score was defined as the ratio of F50 (clonal expansion) to E x V (chaos), with BLOSUM62-based TCRdist applied between CDR3 peptides within each V-J. Welch's t-statistics and random forest reduced 500 to 550 V-J features to 13, which were used in a naive Bayes classifier (R e1071). No statistical method was used to set the sample size in advance, and investigators knew the group allocation. According to the paper, TCR Vbeta CDR3 sequencing was carried out on approximately 140 peripheral blood samples, which came from over 40 ophthalmopathy, approximately 78 hyperthyroidism and roughly 17 progressor patients.

This sequence was found in a woman younger than 45 with Graves disease. Donor details come from another sample of the same person, matched by shared clones. Here the chain combines TRBV24-1 and TRBJ2-3, with no confidently assigned D gene. Sequences were derived from peripheral blood mononuclear cells (PBMCs), sampled at new diagnosis, from a patient treated with antithyroid drugs. The CDR3 reads CATSGATNTDTQYF. The DNA sequence is given as TGTGCCACCAGTGGGGCCACGAACACAGATACGCAGTATTTT.